Listed below are T cell receptor beta chains from one sample, sequenced in a study of cytomegalovirus exposure and HLA in healthy donors. Assay used: immunoSEQ multiplex PCR; TCRdb lists only in-frame clones, some missing. The sample has approximately 140,000 clones, about four fifths seen once. Specimen: PBMCs. The origin of the receptors is a human donor in good health. Both conserved end residues are part of each CDR3. The order of the fields is V gene, J gene, clone size, D gene, CDR3 DNA, CDR3 protein. The D gene is left open where the match is weak. Size is omitted from some rows. Given values are once, few, many or a class for expanded clones.

v_gene: TRBV10-2
j_gene: TRBJ2-1
abundance: few
d_gene: TRBD1
CDR3nt: TGCGCCAGCAGTGACCCCCGACAGGGTGGTTACAATGAGCAGTTCTTC
CDR3aa: CASSDPRQGGYNEQFF

v_gene: TRBV5-1
j_gene: TRBJ2-1
abundance: .
d_gene: TRBD2
CDR3nt: TGCGCCAGCAGCTTGGTCCTAGCGGGAGGTTCTTACAATGAGCAGTTCTTC
CDR3aa: CASSLVLAGGSYNEQFF

v_gene: TRBV5-1
j_gene: TRBJ1-1
abundance: few
d_gene: .
CDR3nt: TGCGCCAGCAGCTTGGAAGCCCCCACGGACACTGAAGCTTTCTTT
CDR3aa: CASSLEAPTDTEAFF

v_gene: TRBV27
j_gene: TRBJ2-1
abundance: once
d_gene: TRBD2
CDR3nt: TGTGCCAGCATCGGCGGGAGGTCGCCTAGGTACAATGAGCAGTTCTTC
CDR3aa: CASIGGRSPRYNEQFF

v_gene: TRBV5-1
j_gene: TRBJ2-7
abundance: .
d_gene: .
CDR3nt: TGCGCCAGCAGCTTGGTTTCGGAGTACGAGCAGTACTTC
CDR3aa: CASSLVSEYEQYF

v_gene: TRBV6-4
j_gene: TRBJ2-3
abundance: .
d_gene: TRBD2
CDR3nt: TGTGCCAGCAGTCAACTCAGCGGGAGGCTCACAGATACGCAGTATTTT
CDR3aa: CASSQLSGRLTDTQYF

v_gene: TRBV19
j_gene: TRBJ2-6
abundance: .
d_gene: .
CDR3nt: TGTGCCAGTAGTATATCTCAGGGTAGGTCTGGGGCCAACGTCCTGACTTTC
CDR3aa: CASSISQGRSGANVLTF

v_gene: TRBV10-2
j_gene: TRBJ2-5
abundance: .
d_gene: TRBD2
CDR3nt: TGCGCCAGCAGTGATGGAACAGCGGGACCGGGGGAGACCCAGTACTTC
CDR3aa: CASSDGTAGPGETQYF

v_gene: TRBV6-5
j_gene: TRBJ1-5
abundance: .
d_gene: TRBD1
CDR3nt: TGTGCCAGCAGTTACTCGGGACAGGGGACCAATCAGCCCCAGCATTTT
CDR3aa: CASSYSGQGTNQPQHF

v_gene: TRBV2
j_gene: TRBJ2-3
abundance: .
d_gene: TRBD2
CDR3nt: TGTGCCAGCAGTAGGAAGCGGGAGGGGGGCGCAGATACGCAGTATTTT
CDR3aa: CASSRKREGGADTQYF

v_gene: TRBV6-5
j_gene: TRBJ2-3
abundance: .
d_gene: TRBD2
CDR3nt: TGTGCCAGCAGTTTGGGGACTAGCGGAGATACGCAGTATTTT
CDR3aa: CASSLGTSGDTQYF